This T cell receptor beta chain was captured by sequencing in a study of shared clonotypes between healthy human individuals. Broader study findings: What limited the represented genetic and exposure-history diversity was the small number of donors.

Trimming shortened V by 4 bases and J by 0 bases, and 6 bases separated the two germline ends. Germline V CDR1 and CDR2: LNHDA, SQIVND (reference sequence). The CDR3 has 14 residues. Remarks on this clone: The antigen remains unidentified.

The assay was carried out at the deep level. Loaded into unsorted PBMC replicate PCRs was about 300 ng DNA, tens of thousands of T cell genomes. As processed by the authors: Because ImmunoSEQ provided only junction sequences with no quality scores, the filtering differed. Here immunoSEQ multiplex PCR was the method, and the copy in TCRdb shows in-frame clones only, minus some. V, J and clone size reflect that table, while D and trimming were determined from the DNA. The repertoire holds about 600,000 clones, with around 77% as singletons. The clonotype was recovered from a woman aged 40 to 50 in good health. Some clones in this sample may be carry-over from other donors' samples. The material sequenced was PBMCs. The chain has TRBV19 and TRBJ2-2; tentatively, D is TRBD1 or TRBD2 (5 bases each). The CDR3 nucleotides read TGTGCCAGTAGTAGGGGACCGAACACCGGGGAGCTGTTTTTT. Its translation: CASSRGPNTGELFF.